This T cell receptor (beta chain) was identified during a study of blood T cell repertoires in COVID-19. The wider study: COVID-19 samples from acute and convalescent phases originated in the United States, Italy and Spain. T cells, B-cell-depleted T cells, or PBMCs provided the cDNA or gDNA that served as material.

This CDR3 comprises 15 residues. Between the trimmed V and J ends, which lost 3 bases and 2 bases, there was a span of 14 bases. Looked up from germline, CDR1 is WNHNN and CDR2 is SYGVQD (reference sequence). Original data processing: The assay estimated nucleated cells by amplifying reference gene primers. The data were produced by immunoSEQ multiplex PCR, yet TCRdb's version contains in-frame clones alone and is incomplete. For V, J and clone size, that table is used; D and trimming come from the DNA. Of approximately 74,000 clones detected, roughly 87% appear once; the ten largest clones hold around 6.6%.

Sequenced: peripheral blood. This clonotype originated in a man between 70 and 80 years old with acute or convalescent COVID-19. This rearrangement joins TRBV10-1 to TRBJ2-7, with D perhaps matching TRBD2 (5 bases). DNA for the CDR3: TGCGCCAGCAGTGATGAGGGCGTCCTACCCTACGAGCAGTACTTC. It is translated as CASSDEGVLPYEQYF.